One and the same sample provided the 29 T cell receptor beta chains below, sequenced in a study of T cells in Graves' hyperthyroidism and ophthalmopathy. There were TCR beta CDR3 regions amplified from RNA transcripts. With the HTBI primer set, the TCR CDR3 went through a first round of RT-PCR. MiXCR, run by TCRdb on the multiplex PCR reads, gives a single entry per CDR3 protein. The sample has over 350,000 distinct CDR3 sequences, approximately 17% seen once. The sequenced sample was blood. These receptor sequences come from a man in his late teens or twenties with Graves' ophthalmopathy.

This clonotype was seen many times. The rearrangement joins TRBV3-1 to TRBJ1-4; possibly TRBD1 for D (6 bases). The V and J ends lost 5 bases and 0 bases respectively, with 13 bases between them. The length of the CDR3 is 16 residues. Germline V CDR1 and CDR2: LGHDT, YNNKEL (reference sequence). CDR3 DNA sequence: TGTGCCAGCAGCAAGAGGACAGCCTCAACTAATGAAAAACTGTTTTTT. It translates to CASSKRTASTNEKLFF.

Note on this clonotype: This could be a read error, since a much larger clone is one nucleotide away. The chain employs TRBV20-1 and TRBJ2-7; 9 nucleotides line up with TRBD2. The CDR3 has 18 amino acids. Germline-derived CDR1 and CDR2 are DFQATT and SNEGSKA (reference sequence). V was clipped by 5 bases and J by 1 base; unmatched bases: 18. The CDR3 is CSAVPWGKRGAGSYEQYF. The CDR3 DNA reads as TGCAGTGCTGTCCCTTGGGGCAAGCGGGGGGCCGGGTCCTACGAGCAGTACTTC.

With respect to this clonotype: A much more abundant neighbour one base away suggests this may be a read error. J is TRBJ1-3 and V is TRBV3-1; D uncertain. The V and J ends lost 3 bases and 4 bases respectively, with 16 bases between them. The CDR3 length is 16 residues. Germline CDR1 LGHDT, CDR2 YNNKEL (reference sequence). The CDR3, as DNA: TGTGCCAGCAGCCACCCACCTTCCGAGGAAGGAAACACCATATATTTT. Protein product: CASSHPPSEEGNTIYF.

The chain has TRBV19 and TRBJ1-1; D is uncertain. CDR3 size: 12 residues. V lost 9 bases, J lost 6 bases, and 14 bases lay in between. Germline V gives CDR1 LNHDA, CDR2 SQIVND (reference sequence). The CDR3 region is CASLGWGPEAFF. The CDR3 coding sequence is TGTGCCAGCTTGGGGTGGGGTCCTGAAGCTTTCTTT.

This chain joins TRBV20-1 and TRBJ1-5, with TRBD1 matching 8 bases. V was pared by 3 bases and J by 5 bases, with 6 bases of the junction left unmatched. In germline, CDR1 is DFQATT, CDR2 SNEGSKA (reference sequence). This CDR3 is 14 amino acids long. The CDR3 loop reads CSARATGADQPQHF. CDR3 sequence (DNA): TGCAGTGCTAGGGCGACAGGGGCGGATCAGCCCCAGCATTTT.

This clonotype showed up just a few times. The chain's CDR3 is CASSFSGQGGRETQYF. Written as DNA, the CDR3 is TGTGCCAGCAGCTTTTCTGGACAGGGGGGAAGAGAGACCCAGTACTTC. The chain recombines TRBV7-7 with TRBJ2-5; 10 bases are shared with TRBD1. Unmatched junction bases numbered 8, after V lost 3 bases and J lost 4 bases. The CDR3 contains 16 residues. Germline lookup yields CDR1 SSHAT and CDR2 FNYEAQ (reference sequence).

This clonotype was recorded many times. The gene calls are TRBV24-1 and TRBJ1-5, with 7 bases identical to TRBD1. V was clipped by 10 bases and J by 2 bases; unmatched bases: 7. Germline-derived CDR1 and CDR2 are KGHDR and SFDVKD. The length of the CDR3 is 14 residues. CDR3 bases: TGTGCCACGAAGGGGGCAGGGGGCAATCAGCCCCAGCATTTT. This codes for CATKGAGGNQPQHF.

This clonotype has ten or more counts. This rearrangement joins TRBV18 to TRBJ2-3, with TRBD1 matching over 8 bases. This CDR3 contains 14 residues. J gave up 4 bases and V 3 bases, and 3 bases lay outside the gene matches. CDR1 KGHSH and CDR2 LQKENI come from the germline V gene. The CDR3 loop is CASSPGTGADTQYF. DNA for the CDR3: TGTGCCAGCTCACCCGGGACAGGTGCAGATACGCAGTATTTT. Full variable domain (outside the CDR3, taken from reference TRBV18 and TRBJ2-3): NAGVMQNPRHLVRRRGQEARLRCSPMKGHSHVYWYRQLPEEGLKFMVYLQKENIIDESGMPKERFSAEFPKEGPSILRIQQVVRGDSAAYFCASSPGTGADTQYFGPGTRLTVL.

This clonotype was seen only a few times. The chain uses TRBV5-1 and TRBJ1-2; D not resolved. This CDR3 comprises 20 residues. Germline lookup yields CDR1 SGHRS and CDR2 YFSETQ. V was cut by 0 bases and J by 0 bases, with 24 bases left in between. CDR3 coding DNA: TGCGCCAGCAGCTTGGGTAGCGGCCTGATGAGGATGAAAGCTAACTATGGCTACACCTTC. It translates to CASSLGSGLMRMKANYGYTF.

This clonotype was seen ten or more times. The gene calls are TRBV5-5 and TRBJ2-3, with a weak D call TRBD1 (6 bases). The V end was cut by 4 bases, the J end by 0 bases, with 12 bases between. The CDR3 is 15 amino acids. CDR1 is SGHKS and CDR2 is YYEKEE in the germline V gene (reference sequence). The CDR3 loop reads CASSLGTTSTDTQYF. In DNA, the CDR3 is TGTGCCAGCAGCCTGGGGACAACGAGCACAGATACGCAGTATTTT.

J is TRBJ1-1 and V is TRBV28; no firm D call. Between the trimmed V and J ends, which lost 7 bases and 0 bases, there was a span of 9 bases. CDR1 is MDHEN, CDR2 SYDVKM, per germline. This CDR3 has 13 residues. CDR3 DNA sequence: TGTGCCAGCATAAGGGTAATGAACACTGAAGCTTTCTTT. It is translated as CASIRVMNTEAFF.

In its sample, this clonotype was seen many times. The rearrangement links TRBV11-2 to TRBJ2-2; no definite D call. V was pared by 5 bases and J by 4 bases, with 11 bases between. Germline V gene data show CDR1 as SGHAT and CDR2 as FQNNGV. The CDR3 is made up of 14 amino acids. The CDR3, as DNA: TGTGCCAGCAGCCCTCCAGTGGGCACCGGGGAGCTGTTTTTT. It is translated as CASSPPVGTGELFF.

This clonotype has ten or more counts. The CDR3 reads CASSPGLRTDQETQYF. DNA of the CDR3: TGTGCCAGCAGCCCGGGACTCAGGACTGATCAAGAGACCCAGTACTTC. The chain is built from TRBV7-3 and TRBJ2-5; possible D gene TRBD2, 6 bases. Trimming took 5 bases from V and 2 from J, leaving 18 bases between them. The CDR3 spans 16 residues. Germline lookup yields CDR1 SGHTA and CDR2 FQGTGA.

Only a few counts were recorded for this clonotype. The chain links TRBV19 to TRBJ2-6; the D gene could be TRBD1 or TRBD2 (5 bases each). CDR3 size: 20 residues. V was trimmed by 5 bases and J by 0 bases, leaving 23 bases between them. Germline assignment: CDR1 LNHDA and CDR2 SQIVND (reference sequence). CDR3: CASSLRDGSMSRSGANVLTF. The DNA for the CDR3 is TGTGCCAGTAGTCTACGGGACGGCAGTATGAGCCGCTCTGGGGCCAACGTCCTGACTTTC.

This clonotype came up many times. V usage is TRBV28 and J usage is TRBJ2-1; TRBD1 is a possible D gene (7 bases). Germline values: CDR1 MDHEN, CDR2 SYDVKM. Trimming took off 6 bases at V and 3 bases at J, with 18 bases between the two ends. The CDR3 consists of 16 residues. This CDR3 is CASRPMRQGLYNEQFF. DNA of the CDR3: TGTGCCAGCAGGCCAATGAGACAGGGACTCTACAATGAGCAGTTCTTC.

This clonotype was seen ten or more times. The chain is built from TRBV2 and TRBJ2-5, with 9 bases that match TRBD1. This CDR3 is built from 13 residues. V was clipped by 3 bases and J by 4 bases; unmatched bases: 0. The germline CDR1 and CDR2 sequences are SNHLY and FYNNEI. In DNA, the CDR3 is TGTGCCAGCAGTGAGGACAGGGGAGAGACCCAGTACTTC. It is translated as CASSEDRGETQYF.

This clonotype was counted only a few times. J is TRBJ2-7 and V is TRBV4-2; perhaps TRBD1 as D (6 bases). The CDR3 contains 14 residues. The germline V gene encodes CDR1 LGHNA and CDR2 YNFKEQ. Between the trimmed V and J ends, which lost 3 bases and 5 bases, there was a span of 14 bases. Written as DNA, the CDR3 is TGTGCCAGCAGCCACCAGGACAGTTTACACGAGCAGTACTTC. It yields the protein CASSHQDSLHEQYF.

The chain uses TRBV2 and TRBJ2-1, with D perhaps given as TRBD1 or TRBD2 (5 bases each). Per the germline V gene, CDR1 is SNHLY and CDR2 is FYNNEI. The CDR3 has 14 residues. Trimming removed 10 bases at V and 8 bases at J, with 21 bases between. CDR3 in DNA: TGTGCCAACCGGGACGGAGAGGGTAGGGATGAGCAGTTCTTC. Its protein is CANRDGEGRDEQFF.

This clonotype was seen many times. This rearrangement joins TRBV19 to TRBJ2-7; TRBD1 matches at 8 bases. Germline loops: CDR1 LNHDA, CDR2 SQIVND (reference sequence). Germline trimming cut 5 bases from V and 2 bases from J; bases unmatched to any gene: 5. CDR3 length: 14 amino acids. CDR3 in amino acids: CASSVGQETYEQYF. The CDR3 DNA follows: TGTGCCAGTAGTGTGGGACAGGAGACCTACGAGCAGTACTTC.

This clonotype occurred many times. The rearrangement joins TRBV7-9 to TRBJ2-1; 11 bases line up with TRBD2. V lost 4 bases, J lost 9 bases, and 5 bases stayed unmatched. Germline CDR1 is SEHNR and CDR2 is FQNEAQ (reference sequence). The CDR3 extends over 14 amino acids. The CDR3 coding sequence is TGTGCCAGCAGCTCATCCGGGACTAGCGGTGAGCAGTTCTTC. This translates into CASSSSGTSGEQFF.

This clonotype came up many times. This chain uses TRBV5-1 with TRBJ1-2; possibly TRBD1 for D (5 bases). The ends were cut back, 5 bases at V and 0 bases at J, with 14 bases in the middle. CDR3 length equals 15 residues. The germline V gene has CDR1 SGHRS and CDR2 YFSETQ. CDR3 amino acids: CASRTEGTSNYGYTF. For the CDR3, the DNA is TGCGCCAGCAGGACAGAGGGGACGTCTAACTATGGCTACACCTTC.

This clonotype has a handful of counts. The chain joins TRBV19 to TRBJ2-2; 12 nucleotides agree with TRBD1. CDR3 length: 16 residues. Germline-derived CDR1 and CDR2 are LNHDA and SQIVND (reference sequence). The ends lost 5 bases at V and 4 bases at J; junction bases unmatched: 5. DNA for the CDR3: TGTGCCAGTAGTCCTCGGGACAGGGGGCGCACCGGGGAGCTGTTTTTT. The encoded protein is CASSPRDRGRTGELFF.

In this sample, this clonotype turned up many times. The V and J genes are TRBV11-2 and TRBJ2-1; TRBD2 agrees at 7 bases. The CDR3 loop spans 17 amino acids. Germline lookup yields CDR1 SGHAT and CDR2 FQNNGV. The V and J ends lost 4 bases and 6 bases, in that order; junction bases with no gene match: 15. The CDR3 bases are TGTGCCAGCAGCTGGGGACCAGCGGGGCACCCAGGCAATGAGCAGTTCTTC. Its protein product is CASSWGPAGHPGNEQFF.

The chain has TRBV11-1 and TRBJ2-3; D gene unclear. The CDR3 has 13 amino acids. The germline V gene has CDR1 SGHAT and CDR2 FQDESV (reference sequence). Trimming left V 1 base short and J 5 bases short, with 7 bases between. The CDR3 sequence is CASSLGKRDTQYF. Written as DNA, the CDR3 is TGTGCCAGCAGCTTAGGGAAAAGAGATACGCAGTATTTT.

This clonotype was counted ten times or more. The rearrangement uses TRBV12-3 or TRBV12-4 and TRBJ1-5; TRBD1 aligns across 8 bases. The CDR3 has 15 amino acids. V trimming: 6 bases; J trimming: 7 bases; junction bases outside the gene matches: 11. DNA of the CDR3: TGTGCCAGCAGGGGCGACAGGGGTGGAGACCAGCCCCAGCATTTT. Residues: CASRGDRGGDQPQHF.

This chain joins TRBV7-8 and TRBJ2-2; the D is unclear. The V gene lost 1 base and the J gene lost 2 bases, with 11 bases spanning the gap. Germline V gene data show CDR1 as SGHVS and CDR2 as FQNEAQ. CDR3 length: 16 residues. The CDR3 is CASSLGGEHNTGELFF. CDR3 DNA sequence: TGTGCCAGCAGCTTAGGAGGCGAACACAACACCGGGGAGCTGTTTTTT.

Comment on this clonotype: A much larger clone differs by one base, so this may be a read error. The chain has TRBV9 and TRBJ2-1; 8 bases line up with TRBD2. V lost 3 bases, J lost 2 bases, and 10 bases stayed unmatched. There are 17 residues in the CDR3. Germline V gene data show CDR1 as SGDLS and CDR2 as YYNGEE. This CDR3 is CASSGGLAGGPYNEQFF. The CDR3 bases are TGTGCCAGCAGCGGAGGGCTAGCGGGCGGACCCTACAATGAGCAGTTCTTC.

This clonotype was seen ten or more times. The chain uses TRBV6-1 and TRBJ1-6, with D maybe TRBD1 (6 bases). The CDR3 has 15 amino acids. Germline V gene data show CDR1 as MNHNS and CDR2 as SASEGT. The ends were cut back, 4 bases at V and 7 bases at J, with 14 bases in the middle. CDR3 DNA sequence: TGTGCCAGCAGTGGGGGGCTGGCTGGGAATTCACCCCTCCACTTT. It yields the protein CASSGGLAGNSPLHF.

This chain links TRBV3-1 with TRBJ1-2; D uncertain. Germline CDR1 is LGHDT and CDR2 is YNNKEL (reference sequence). The CDR3 loop spans 13 amino acids. V was cut by 3 bases and J by 4 bases, with 9 bases left in between. CDR3 residues: CASSQGRPYGYTF. CDR3 nucleotides: TGTGCCAGCAGCCAGGGGAGGCCCTATGGCTACACCTTC. Complete variable domain (other parts from reference TRBV3-1 and TRBJ1-2): DTAVSQTPKYLVTQMGNDKSIKCEQNLGHDTMYWYKQDSKKFLKIMFSYNNKELIINETVPNRFSPKSPDKAHLNLHINSLELGDSAVYFCASSQGRPYGYTFGSGTRLTVV.